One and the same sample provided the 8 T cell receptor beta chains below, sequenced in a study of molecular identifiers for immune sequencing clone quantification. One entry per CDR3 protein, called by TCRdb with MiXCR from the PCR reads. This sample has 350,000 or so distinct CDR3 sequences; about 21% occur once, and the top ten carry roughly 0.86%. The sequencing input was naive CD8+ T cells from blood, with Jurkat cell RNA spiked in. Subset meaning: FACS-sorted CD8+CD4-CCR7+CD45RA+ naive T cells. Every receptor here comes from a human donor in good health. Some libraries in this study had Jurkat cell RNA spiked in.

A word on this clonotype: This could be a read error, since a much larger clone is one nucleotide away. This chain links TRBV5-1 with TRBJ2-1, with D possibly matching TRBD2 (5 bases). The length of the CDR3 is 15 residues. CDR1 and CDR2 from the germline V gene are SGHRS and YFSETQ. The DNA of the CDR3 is TGCGCCAGCAATCCAGCGGAGAGCTCCTACAATGAGCAGCTCTTC. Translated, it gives CASNPAESSYNEQLF.

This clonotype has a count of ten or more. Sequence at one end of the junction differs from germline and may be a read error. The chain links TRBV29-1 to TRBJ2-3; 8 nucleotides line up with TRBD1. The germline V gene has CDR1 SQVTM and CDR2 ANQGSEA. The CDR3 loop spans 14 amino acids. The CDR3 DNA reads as TGCAGCGTTGAGGCGGGGTCGGGGACAGGTACGCAGTATTTT. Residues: CSVEAGSGTGTQYF.

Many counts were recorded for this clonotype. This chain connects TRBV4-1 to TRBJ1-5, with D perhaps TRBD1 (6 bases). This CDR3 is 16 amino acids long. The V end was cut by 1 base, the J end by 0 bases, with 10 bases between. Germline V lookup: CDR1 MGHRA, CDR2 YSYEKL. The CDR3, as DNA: TGCGCCAGCAGCCAAGGGGGGGCGGGTAGCAATCAGCCCCAGCATTTT. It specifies CASSQGGAGSNQPQHF.

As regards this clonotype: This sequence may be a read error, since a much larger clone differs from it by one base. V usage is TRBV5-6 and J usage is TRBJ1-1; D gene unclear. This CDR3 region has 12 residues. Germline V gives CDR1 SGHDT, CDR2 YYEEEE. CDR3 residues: CASSFSYTEASF. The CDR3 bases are TGTGCCAGCAGCTTTAGTTACACTGAAGCTTCCTTT.

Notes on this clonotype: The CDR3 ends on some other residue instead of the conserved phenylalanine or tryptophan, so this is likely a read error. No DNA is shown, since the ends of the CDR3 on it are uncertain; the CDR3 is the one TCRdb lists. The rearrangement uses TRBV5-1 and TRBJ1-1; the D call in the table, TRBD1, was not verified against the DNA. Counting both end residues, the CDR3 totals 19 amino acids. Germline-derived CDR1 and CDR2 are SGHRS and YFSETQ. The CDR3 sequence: CASSLESAGAVFFGTEAFS.

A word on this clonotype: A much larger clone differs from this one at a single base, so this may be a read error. CDR3 in DNA: TGTGCCAGCAGTTTACGCCTGGGTTCAGATGCGCAGTATTTT. Translated, it gives CASSLRLGSDAQYF. This chain uses TRBV28 with TRBJ2-3, with D hard to call. Germline V gene lookup returns CDR1 MDHEN and CDR2 SYDVKM. This CDR3 spans 14 amino acids. Supplemented by reference TRBV28 and TRBJ2-3, the full variable domain reads DVKVTQSSRYLVKRTGEKVFLECVQDMDHENMFWYRQDPGLGLRLIYFSYDVKMKEKGDIPEGYSVSREKKERFSLILESASTNQTSMYLCASSLRLGSDAQYFGPGTRLTVL.

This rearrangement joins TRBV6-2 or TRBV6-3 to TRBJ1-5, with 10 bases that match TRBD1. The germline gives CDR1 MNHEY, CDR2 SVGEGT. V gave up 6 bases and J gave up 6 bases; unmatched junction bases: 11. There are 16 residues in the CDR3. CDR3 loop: CASRYDRGRMGQPQHF. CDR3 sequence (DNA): TGTGCCAGCAGGTACGACAGGGGGCGAATGGGTCAGCCCCAGCATTTT.

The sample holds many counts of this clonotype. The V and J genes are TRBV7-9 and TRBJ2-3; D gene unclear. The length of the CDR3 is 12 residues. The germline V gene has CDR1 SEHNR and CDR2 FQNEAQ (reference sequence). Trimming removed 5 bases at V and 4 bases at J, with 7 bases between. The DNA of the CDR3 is TGTGCCAGCAGCCCTAGGCCAGATACGCAGTATTTT. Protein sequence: CASSPRPDTQYF.